This is a list of T cell receptor beta chains from one sample in a study of neurological immune-mediated disorders. Each CDR3 protein is one row after TCRdb ran MiXCR on the 5' RACE reads. Of tens of thousands of distinct CDR3 sequences listed, roughly 2.5% are singletons. Material for sequencing was PBMCs. All receptors derive from a middle-aged man with multiple sclerosis. Each CDR3 is given with its conserved first and last residue. The order of the fields is CDR3 protein, CDR3 DNA, clone size, V gene, J gene, D gene. The D gene is left open where the match is weak. Clone size is given for some rows only: seen once, a few or many times, or a class if the clone is expanded.

CSVIPQTGVGNQPQHF,TGCAGTGTTATTCCCCAAACAGGGGTCGGCAATCAGCCCCAGCATTTT,many,TRBV20-1,TRBJ1-5,TRBD1
CASSLWGEYNEQFF,TGTGCCAGCAGTTTATGGGGAGAATACAATGAGCAGTTCTTC,many,TRBV12-3/TRBV12-4,TRBJ2-1,-
CASRKNTEAFF,TGTGCCAGCAGAAAGAACACTGAAGCTTTCTTT,many,TRBV19,TRBJ1-1,-
CASSRDRGNYGYTF,TGTGCCAGCTCGCGCGACAGGGGGAACTATGGCTACACCTTC,many,TRBV18,TRBJ1-2,TRBD1
CASNSQETQYF,TGTGCCAGCAATTCTCAAGAGACCCAGTACTTC,-,TRBV7-2,TRBJ2-5,-
CASRRGGNEQFF,TGTGCCAGCAGAAGGGGAGGGAATGAGCAGTTCTTC,many,TRBV6-5,TRBJ2-1,TRBD2
CAISGAYEQYF,TGTGCCATCAGTGGAGCCTACGAGCAGTACTTC,many,TRBV10-3,TRBJ2-7,-
CASRQQGLGYTF,TGTGCCAGCAGACAACAGGGGCTCGGCTACACCTTC,many,TRBV3-1,TRBJ1-2,TRBD1
CASSLDISGQFF,TGTGCCAGCAGCCTCGACATCTCGGGGCAGTTCTTC,many,TRBV7-2,TRBJ2-1,-
CASKPSWTGRYGYTF,TGTGCCAGTAAACCCTCCTGGACAGGGCGGTATGGCTACACCTTC,many,TRBV19,TRBJ1-2,TRBD1
CSDWIGGETQYF,TGCAGTGATTGGATCGGGGGTGAGACCCAGTACTTC,few,TRBV20-1,TRBJ2-5,-
CASSDRVVGELFF,TGTGCCAGCAGCGACAGGGTTGTCGGGGAGCTGTTTTTT,many,TRBV11-2,TRBJ2-2,TRBD1
CASSLGASGTAYEQYF,TGTGCCAGCAGCTTAGGGGCGTCCGGGACAGCCTACGAGCAGTACTTC,many,TRBV7-2,TRBJ2-7,TRBD1
CASSLTGTPQETQYF,TGTGCCAGCAGCTTAACCGGGACACCCCAAGAGACCCAGTACTTC,many,TRBV7-7,TRBJ2-5,-
CASRITLGGADEQFF,TGCGCCAGCAGGATAACATTGGGCGGGGCCGATGAGCAGTTCTTC,many,TRBV5-1,TRBJ2-1,-
CASSPEAGANQPQHF,TGTGCCAGCTCACCAGAGGCAGGGGCCAATCAGCCCCAGCATTTT,many,TRBV18,TRBJ1-5,-
CASSVLEGQGSYEQYF,TGTGCCAGCAGTGTCCTAGAGGGCCAGGGCTCCTACGAGCAGTACTTC,many,TRBV2,TRBJ2-7,-
CSARTSGGFTDTQYF,TGCAGTGCCCGGACTAGCGGGGGGTTCACAGATACGCAGTATTTT,many,TRBV20-1,TRBJ2-3,TRBD2
CASRTGGKEKLFF,TGCGCCAGCCGGACAGGGGGAAAAGAAAAACTGTTTTTT,many,TRBV5-1,TRBJ1-4,TRBD1
CASSFARGNYGYTF,TGCGCCAGCAGCTTTGCCCGAGGAAACTATGGCTACACCTTC,-,TRBV5-1,TRBJ1-2,-
CASSRSKSGNTIYF,TGTGCCAGCAGCCGTAGTAAATCTGGAAACACCATATATTTT,many,TRBV7-7,TRBJ1-3,-
CSARELSGVSGNTIYF,TGCAGTGCTAGAGAACTGTCAGGGGTGTCTGGAAACACCATATATTTT,many,TRBV20-1,TRBJ1-3,-
CASSVGDRTTYGYTF,TGTGCCAGCAGCGTAGGAGACAGGACCACCTATGGCTACACCTTC,many,TRBV9,TRBJ1-2,-
CASRLSPGSRSGANVLTF,TGTGCCAGCAGGCTTTCCCCCGGGAGTCGCTCTGGGGCCAACGTCCTGACTTTC,many,TRBV7-9,TRBJ2-6,-
CASSLEYFRGSAYEQYF,TGTGCCAGCAGCTTAGAGTATTTCAGGGGGTCAGCCTACGAGCAGTACTTC,many,TRBV7-6,TRBJ2-7,TRBD1
CASSQEGAGYEQCF,TGTGCCAGCAGCCAAGAGGGAGCGGGGTACGAGCAGTGCTTC,-,TRBV4-2,TRBJ2-7,TRBD2
CATSGRTFTGELFF,TGTGCCACCTCCGGCCGTACTTTTACCGGGGAGCTGTTTTTT,-,TRBV5-8,TRBJ2-2,-
CASSPLAGGGTDTQYF,TGTGCCAGCAGCCCCCTAGCGGGGGGGGGCACAGATACGCAGTATTTT,many,TRBV3-1,TRBJ2-3,TRBD2
CASSETRDRVQPQHF,TGTGCCAGCAGTGAGACTCGGGACAGGGTTCAGCCCCAGCATTTT,many,TRBV28,TRBJ1-5,TRBD1
CASSRSGGPDTQYF,TGTGCCAGCTCCCGGTCGGGGGGGCCAGATACGCAGTATTTT,many,TRBV18,TRBJ2-3,TRBD2
CSARDQGVTEAFF,TGCAGTGCTAGAGATCAGGGGGTCACTGAAGCTTTCTTT,many,TRBV20-1,TRBJ1-1,TRBD1
CSVQSASNQPQHF,TGCAGCGTTCAGTCAGCTAGCAATCAGCCCCAGCATTTT,many,TRBV29-1,TRBJ1-5,-
CASSERHSPLHF,TGTGCCAGCAGCGAAAGGCATTCACCCCTCCACTTT,many,TRBV6-5,TRBJ1-6,-
CASSPDRNEQFF,TGTGCCAGCAGTCCCGACCGCAATGAGCAGTTCTTC,many,TRBV12-3/TRBV12-4,TRBJ2-1,-
CASYWGASSVSGELFF,TGCGCCAGCTATTGGGGGGCTTCTAGCGTCAGCGGGGAGCTGTTTTTT,many,TRBV5-1,TRBJ2-2,-
CSASSDRDNEQFF,TGCAGTGCTAGTTCGGACAGGGACAATGAGCAGTTCTTC,many,TRBV20-1,TRBJ2-1,TRBD1
CASSGARGSPLHF,TGTGCCAGCAGTGGCGCTCGGGGGTCACCCCTCCACTTT,many,TRBV25-1,TRBJ1-6,-
CSARQTLAKNIQYF,TGCAGTGCTAGGCAGACTTTAGCCAAAAACATTCAGTACTTC,many,TRBV20-1,TRBJ2-4,-
CASSLQGNTQYF,TGCGCCAGCAGCCTCCAGGGAAATACGCAGTATTTT,many,TRBV5-1,TRBJ2-3,-
CASSEGTGSYEQYF,TGTGCCAGCAGTGAAGGGACAGGTTCCTACGAGCAGTACTTC,many,TRBV6-1,TRBJ2-7,TRBD1
CASRRTSGGTDTQYF,TGTGCCAGCAGACGGACTAGCGGGGGAACAGATACGCAGTATTTT,many,TRBV6-2/TRBV6-3,TRBJ2-3,TRBD2